What follows are 13 T cell receptor beta chains derived from one specimen sequenced in a study of blood T cell repertoires in COVID-19. The assay was immunoSEQ multiplex PCR, and TCRdb's table has in-frame clones only and misses some. The data contain 150,000 to 200,000 clones, roughly 77% of them singletons. Sequencing was done on a sample of peripheral blood. These receptors all stem from a woman aged 40 to 55 with COVID-19, enrolled during active disease.

This chain joins TRBV4-1 and TRBJ2-3; the match to TRBD1 covers 10 bases. V lost 3 bases and J lost 5; bases outside the gene matches: 11. The CDR3 runs 17 residues. Germline V gene lookup returns CDR1 MGHRA and CDR2 YSYEKL. CDR3 sequence: CASSHRTGTGAVDTQYF. DNA of the CDR3: TGCGCCAGCAGCCACAGAACCGGGACAGGGGCCGTAGATACGCAGTATTTT.

V usage is TRBV5-5 and J usage is TRBJ2-2; TRBD2 might be the D (5 bases). The V gene lost 1 base and the J gene lost 8 bases, with 18 bases spanning the gap. CDR3 length: 16 amino acids. Germline values: CDR1 SGHKS, CDR2 YYEKEE (reference sequence). The CDR3 loop reads CASSLLASGGRGELFF. The CDR3 DNA sequence: TGTGCCAGCAGCTTGTTGGCTTCCGGAGGTCGGGGGGAGCTGTTTTTT.

V is TRBV20-1 and J is TRBJ1-2; D unresolved. There are 11 residues in the CDR3. From germline, CDR1 is DFQATT and CDR2 SNEGSKA (reference sequence). Trimming stripped 5 bases from V and 5 bases from J, with 9 bases between. The CDR3 protein is CSARPVYGYTF. CDR3 DNA sequence: TGCAGTGCTCGCCCGGTGTATGGCTACACCTTC.

This clone appeared a single time. The V gene is TRBV7-7, the J gene TRBJ2-2, with 11 bases that match TRBD2. V lost 6 bases, J lost 1 base, and 4 bases stayed unmatched. This CDR3 has 16 residues. The germline CDR1 and CDR2 sequences are SSHAT and FNYEAQ (reference sequence). This CDR3 is CASSPLAGGNTGELFF. The CDR3 DNA is TGTGCCAGCAGTCCTCTAGCGGGGGGGAACACCGGGGAGCTGTTTTTT.

The gene calls are TRBV4-2 and TRBJ2-7, with 9 positions matching TRBD2. Germline V gives CDR1 LGHNA, CDR2 YNFKEQ. J lost 2 bases, V lost 1 base, and 3 bases had no gene match. The CDR3 extends over 15 amino acids. This CDR3 is CASSQVASGAYEQYF. The CDR3 DNA is TGTGCCAGCAGCCAAGTGGCTAGCGGGGCCTACGAGCAGTACTTC.

The rearrangement uses TRBV5-4 and TRBJ2-3; 9 bases fit TRBD2. Germline values: CDR1 SGHNT, CDR2 YYREEE (reference sequence). J was trimmed by 3 bases and V by 3 bases; bases with no gene match: 5. This CDR3 spans 15 amino acids. The CDR3 is CASSSRGGITDTQYF. In DNA, the CDR3 is TGTGCCAGCAGCTCGCGGGGGGGGATAACAGATACGCAGTATTTT.

The sample holds a few counts of this clone. V and J are TRBV30 and TRBJ1-4, with D perhaps matching TRBD1 (5 bases). This CDR3 is 14 amino acids long. CDR1 GTSNPN and CDR2 SVGIG come from the germline V gene (reference sequence). Trimming removed 0 bases at V and 7 bases at J, with 12 bases between. CDR3 DNA: TGTGCCTGGAGTGTAGGCAGGGAAGTTGAAAAACTGTTTTTT. Translating gives CAWSVGREVEKLFF.

The genes are TRBV21-1 and TRBJ2-2; no check of the table's D call, TRBD2, against the DNA was made. TRBV21-1 constitutes a pseudogene. The CDR3 runs to 16 residues. The CDR3 spells CASSKALYLFGGELFF. The DNA for the CDR3 is TGTGCCAGCAGCAAAGCGCTTTATCTTTTCGGCGGGGAGCTGTTTTTT.

This chain links TRBV6-5 with TRBJ2-7, with 8 bases matching TRBD1. The CDR3 covers 15 residues. The germline gives CDR1 MNHEY, CDR2 SVGAGI. J was trimmed by 5 bases and V by 7 bases; bases with no gene match: 13. CDR3 nucleotide sequence: TGTGCCAGCACCAATTTTCCAGGGGGCAGGGACGAGCAGTACTTC. It is translated as CASTNFPGGRDEQYF.

The chain recombines TRBV19 with TRBJ1-2; no reliable D call. V gave up 6 bases and J gave up 5 bases, with 10 bases separating them. The CDR3 length is 12 residues. Germline lookup yields CDR1 LNHDA and CDR2 SQIVND (reference sequence). The CDR3 nucleotides are TGTGCCAGTAGGTACAGCTTATATGGCTACACCTTC. Residues: CASRYSLYGYTF.

This chain links TRBV6-5 with TRBJ1-1, with 7 bases aligning to TRBD1. The CDR3 runs to 14 residues. Germline assignment: CDR1 MNHEY and CDR2 SVGAGI. V was pared by 2 bases and J by 5 bases, with 5 bases of the junction left unmatched. The CDR3 region is CASSYTTGVTEAFF. The CDR3 DNA sequence: TGTGCCAGCAGTTACACCACAGGGGTGACTGAAGCTTTCTTT.

The chain's CDR3 is CASSVDPIRTGELFF. In DNA, the CDR3 is TGTGCCAGCAGCGTAGACCCCATTAGAACCGGGGAGCTGTTTTTT. The rearrangement uses TRBV9 and TRBJ2-2, with no clear D. There are 15 residues in the CDR3. V was clipped by 0 bases and J by 5 bases, with 11 bases between them. Germline assignment: CDR1 SGDLS and CDR2 YYNGEE. The whole variable domain, remainder taken from reference TRBV9 and TRBJ2-2, is DSGVTQTPKHLITATGQRVTLRCSPRSGDLSVYWYQQSLDQGLQFLIQYYNGEERAKGNILERFSAQQFPDLHSELNLSSLELGDSALYFCASSVDPIRTGELFFGEGSRLTVL.

The chain combines TRBV30 with TRBJ2-5; D call uncertain. V dropped 5 bases and J dropped 1 base, with 11 bases sitting between them. The CDR3 contains 13 residues. Germline-derived CDR1 and CDR2 are GTSNPN and SVGIG (reference sequence). The CDR3 protein is CAWSRYFQETQYF. The CDR3 DNA is TGTGCCTGGTCCCGTTATTTCCAAGAGACCCAGTACTTC.